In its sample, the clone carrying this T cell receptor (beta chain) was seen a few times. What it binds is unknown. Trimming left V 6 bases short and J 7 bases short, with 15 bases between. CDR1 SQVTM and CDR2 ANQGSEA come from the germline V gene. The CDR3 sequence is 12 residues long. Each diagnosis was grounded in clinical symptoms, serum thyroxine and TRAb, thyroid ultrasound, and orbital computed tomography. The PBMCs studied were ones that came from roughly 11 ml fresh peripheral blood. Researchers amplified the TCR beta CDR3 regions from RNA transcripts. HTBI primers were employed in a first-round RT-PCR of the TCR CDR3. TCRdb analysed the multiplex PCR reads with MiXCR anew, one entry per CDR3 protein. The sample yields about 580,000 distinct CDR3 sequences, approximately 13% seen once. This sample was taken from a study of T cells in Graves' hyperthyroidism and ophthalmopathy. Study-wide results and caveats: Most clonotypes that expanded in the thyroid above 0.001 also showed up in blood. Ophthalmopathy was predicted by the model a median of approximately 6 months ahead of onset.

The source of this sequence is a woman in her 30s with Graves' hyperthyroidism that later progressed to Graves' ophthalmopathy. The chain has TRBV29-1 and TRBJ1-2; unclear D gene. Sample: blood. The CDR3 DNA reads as TGCAGCGTGTTTCGGCCTGATGGTGGCTACACCTTC. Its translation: CSVFRPDGGYTF.